The rows below give T cell receptor beta chains drawn from one sample of a study of shared clonotypes between healthy human individuals. Sequencing used immunoSEQ multiplex PCR; TCRdb keeps in-frame clones, though not all of them. This table holds 2 million to 2.5 million clones, nearly 97% found once. The sequencing sample was made of naive CD4+ T cells sorted from blood. The receptors were gathered from a man between 18 and 35 years old in good health. Each CDR3 is given with its conserved first and last residue. A D gene is named only where the DNA matches it firmly. Size is omitted from some rows. Given values are once, few, many or a class for expanded clones.

d_gene | j_gene | v_gene | abundance | CDR3aa | CDR3nt
. | TRBJ2-4 | TRBV7-9 | . | CASSPGGVGNIQYF | TGTGCCAGCAGCCCCGGAGGAGTGGGGAACATTCAGTACTTC
. | TRBJ1-6 | TRBV2 | . | CASSLGPYNSPLHF | TGTGCCAGCAGTTTAGGACCTTATAATTCACCCCTCCACTTT
. | TRBJ1-1 | TRBV9 | . | CASSVGGTNTEAFF | TGTGCCAGCAGCGTAGGGGGCACCAACACTGAAGCTTTCTTT
TRBD1 | TRBJ1-4 | TRBV4-1 | . | CASSQVGQGDNEKLFF | TGCGCCAGCAGCCAAGTGGGACAGGGAGATAATGAAAAACTGTTTTTT
. | TRBJ1-5 | TRBV7-2 | . | CASSKNGGGNQPQHF | TGTGCCAGCAGCAAAAATGGGGGCGGCAATCAGCCCCAGCATTTT
. | TRBJ2-2 | TRBV7-9 | . | CASSAVELTGELFF | TGTGCCAGCAGCGCAGTAGAGCTTACCGGGGAGCTGTTTTTT
. | TRBJ2-5 | TRBV4-3 | . | CASSQQGDSQETQYF | TGCGCCAGCAGCCAACAAGGGGACTCACAAGAGACCCAGTACTTC
TRBD2 | TRBJ2-7 | TRBV5-1 | . | CASSLAGGSPGYEQYF | TGCGCCAGCAGCTTGGCCGGGGGGTCGCCGGGCTACGAGCAGTACTTC
. | TRBJ1-1 | TRBV28 | . | CASTLTGPPEAFF | TGTGCCAGCACCCTAACAGGGCCCCCTGAAGCTTTCTTT
. | TRBJ1-5 | TRBV11-2 | . | CASSIGSNQPQHF | TGTGCCAGCAGCATCGGTAGCAATCAGCCCCAGCATTTT
. | TRBJ1-1 | TRBV28 | . | CASLSPGQTIEAFF | TGTGCCAGCCTATCCCCCGGACAGACGATTGAAGCTTTCTTT
TRBD1 | TRBJ2-7 | TRBV27 | . | CASSLSGTGAYEQYF | TGTGCCAGCAGTTTATCCGGGACAGGGGCCTACGAGCAGTACTTC
TRBD2 | TRBJ2-7 | TRBV5-4 | . | CASSLAGTSGRSSYEQYF | TGTGCCAGCAGCTTGGCTGGGACTAGCGGGCGTAGCTCCTACGAGCAGTACTTC
TRBD1 | TRBJ1-2 | TRBV29-1 | . | CSVPGQGLGYTF | TGCAGCGTCCCGGGACAGGGCCTCGGCTACACCTTC
. | TRBJ1-4 | TRBV28 | . | CASSPPLLQGEKLFF | TGTGCCAGCAGCCCACCGCTCCTCCAAGGGGAAAAACTGTTTTTT
. | TRBJ2-7 | TRBV28 | . | CASSTTGYEQYF | TGTGCCAGCAGTACGACAGGCTACGAGCAGTACTTC
. | TRBJ1-5 | TRBV2 | . | CASGRDYSNQPQHF | TGTGCCAGCGGACGGGACTATAGCAATCAGCCCCAGCATTTT
TRBD1 | TRBJ1-6 | TRBV6-5 | . | CASRPDRGDSPLHF | TGTGCCAGCAGACCAGACAGGGGGGATTCACCCCTCCACTTT
. | TRBJ2-2 | TRBV30 | . | CAWRSRATGELFF | TGTGCCTGGAGGTCCAGGGCGACCGGGGAGCTGTTTTTT
. | TRBJ1-2 | TRBV6-1 | . | CASSEFRLLGDYGYTF | TGTGCCAGCAGTGAATTCCGGCTCCTTGGGGACTATGGCTACACCTTC
. | TRBJ1-2 | TRBV27 | . | CASSARLPGLYGYTF | TGTGCCAGCAGCGCCCGCTTGCCGGGACTTTATGGCTACACCTTC
. | TRBJ1-1 | TRBV4-2 | . | CASSQDFRQRNTEAFF | TGTGCCAGCAGCCAAGATTTTCGGCAAAGGAACACTGAAGCTTTCTTT
TRBD2 | TRBJ2-7 | TRBV7-2 | . | CASSLDQERGRNEQYF | TGTGCCAGCAGCTTAGATCAAGAGCGGGGCCGGAACGAGCAGTACTTC
TRBD2 | TRBJ2-3 | TRBV9 | . | CASSGAGVSTDTQYF | TGTGCCAGCAGCGGGGCGGGGGTTAGCACAGATACGCAGTATTTT
. | TRBJ1-1 | TRBV6-6 | . | CASNPGHQNTEAFF | TGTGCCAGCAATCCAGGGCACCAGAACACTGAAGCTTTCTTT
. | TRBJ2-2 | TRBV10-3 | once | CAIGKSNTGELFF | TGTGCCATCGGAAAATCCAACACCGGGGAGCTGTTTTTT
. | TRBJ1-1 | TRBV14 | . | CASSRQGTEAFF | TGTGCCAGCAGCCGGCAGGGAACTGAAGCTTTCTTT